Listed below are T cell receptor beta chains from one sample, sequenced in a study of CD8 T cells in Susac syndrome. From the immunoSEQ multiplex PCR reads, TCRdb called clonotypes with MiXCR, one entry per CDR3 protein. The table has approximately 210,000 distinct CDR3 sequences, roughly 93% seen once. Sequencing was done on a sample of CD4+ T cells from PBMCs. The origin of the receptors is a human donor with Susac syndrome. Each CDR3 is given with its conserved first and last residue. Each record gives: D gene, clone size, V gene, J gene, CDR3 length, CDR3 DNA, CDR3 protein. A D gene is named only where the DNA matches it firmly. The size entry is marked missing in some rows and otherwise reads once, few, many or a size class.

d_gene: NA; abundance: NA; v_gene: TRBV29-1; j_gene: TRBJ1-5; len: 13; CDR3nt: TGCAGCGTTGCCCCGGGGGCCAATCAGCCCCAGCATTTT; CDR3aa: CSVAPGANQPQHF
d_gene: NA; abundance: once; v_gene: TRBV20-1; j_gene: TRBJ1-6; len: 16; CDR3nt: TGCAGTGCAACCGCAAGGGGTTGGGATTATAATTCACCCCTCCACTTT; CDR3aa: CSATARGWDYNSPLHF
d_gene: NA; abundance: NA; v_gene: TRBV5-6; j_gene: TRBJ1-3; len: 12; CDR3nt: TGTGCCAGCAGCTTGGCGCGCGATACCATATATTTT; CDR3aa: CASSLARDTIYF
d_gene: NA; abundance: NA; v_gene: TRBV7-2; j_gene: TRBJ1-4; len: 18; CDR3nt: TGTGCCAGCAGCCCGGCTGGCAGGGACGCTGCGAGTAATGAAAAACTGTTTTTT; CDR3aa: CASSPAGRDAASNEKLFF
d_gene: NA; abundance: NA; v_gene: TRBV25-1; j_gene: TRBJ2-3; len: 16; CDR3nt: TGTGCCAGCAGTGAAGATGAGTTTCGTAGCACAGATACGCAGTATTTT; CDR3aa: CASSEDEFRSTDTQYF
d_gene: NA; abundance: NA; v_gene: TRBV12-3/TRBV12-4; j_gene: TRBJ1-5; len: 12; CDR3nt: TGTGCCACTGCACAGGTCAATCAGCCCCAGCATTTT; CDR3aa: CATAQVNQPQHF
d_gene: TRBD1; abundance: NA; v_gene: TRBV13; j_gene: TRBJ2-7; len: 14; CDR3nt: TGTGCCAGCAGCACTGGGACAGGGGCCTACGAGCAGTACTTC; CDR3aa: CASSTGTGAYEQYF
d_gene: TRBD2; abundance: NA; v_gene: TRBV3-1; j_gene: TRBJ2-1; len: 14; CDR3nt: TGTGCCAGCAGGGTAGCGGGGGGGCGCGATGAGCAGTTCTTC; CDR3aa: CASRVAGGRDEQFF
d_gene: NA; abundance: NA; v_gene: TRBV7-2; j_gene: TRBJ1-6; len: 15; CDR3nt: TGTGCCAGCAGCCCAGCTGGGGGGAAGGGGTCACCCCTCCACTTT; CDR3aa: CASSPAGGKGSPLHF
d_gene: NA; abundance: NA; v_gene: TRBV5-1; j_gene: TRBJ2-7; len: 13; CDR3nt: TGCGCCAGCAGCTTGAAAGGGGTCTACGAGCAGTACTTC; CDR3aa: CASSLKGVYEQYF
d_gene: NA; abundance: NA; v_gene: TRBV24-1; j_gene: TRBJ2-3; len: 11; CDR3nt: TGTGCCACCTCGGTAGGAGATACGCAGTATTTT; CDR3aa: CATSVGDTQYF
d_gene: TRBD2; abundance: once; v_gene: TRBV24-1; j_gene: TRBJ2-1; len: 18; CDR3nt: TGTGCCACCAGCACTACCCGATTGGGTAGCGGGGGGAGCAATGAGCAGTTCTTC; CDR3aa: CATSTTRLGSGGSNEQFF
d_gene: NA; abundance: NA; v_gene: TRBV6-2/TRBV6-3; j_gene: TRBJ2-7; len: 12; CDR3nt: TGTGCCAGCAGACAGACTAACTACGAGCAGTACTTC; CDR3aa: CASRQTNYEQYF
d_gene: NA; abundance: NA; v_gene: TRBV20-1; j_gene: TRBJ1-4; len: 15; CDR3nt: TGCAGTGCGACCCTTGACAGCGGCACTAATGAAAAACTGTTTTTT; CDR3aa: CSATLDSGTNEKLFF
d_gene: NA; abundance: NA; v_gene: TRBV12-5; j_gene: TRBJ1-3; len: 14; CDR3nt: TGTGCTAGTGGTTCCGGGATTCCTGGAAACACCATATATTTT; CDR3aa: CASGSGIPGNTIYF
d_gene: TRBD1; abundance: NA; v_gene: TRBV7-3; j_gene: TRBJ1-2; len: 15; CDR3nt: TGTGCCAGCAGCTTAACTAATGACAGGGGCTATGGCTACACCTTC; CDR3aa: CASSLTNDRGYGYTF
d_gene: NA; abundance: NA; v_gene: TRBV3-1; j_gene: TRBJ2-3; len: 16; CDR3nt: TGTGCCAGCAGCCAAGAAAGATCTAGGTCCACAGATACGCAGTATTTT; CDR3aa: CASSQERSRSTDTQYF
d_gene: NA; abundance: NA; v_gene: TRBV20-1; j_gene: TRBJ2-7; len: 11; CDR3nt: TGCAGTGCTACCAGTCTGCGCGAGCAGTACTTC; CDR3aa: CSATSLREQYF
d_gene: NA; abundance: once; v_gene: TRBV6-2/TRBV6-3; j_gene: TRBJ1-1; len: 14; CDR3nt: TGTGCCAGCAGTCCGGCGGACTGGGGCACTGAAGCTTTCTTT; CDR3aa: CASSPADWGTEAFF
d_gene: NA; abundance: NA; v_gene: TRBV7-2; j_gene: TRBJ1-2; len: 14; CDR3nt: TGTGCCAGCAGCTTAGGACAGCAGAACTATGGCTACACCTTC; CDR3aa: CASSLGQQNYGYTF